The 25 T cell receptor beta chains below were found in one sample sequenced in a study of shared clonotypes between healthy human individuals. Only in-frame clones appear in the TCRdb table, and some are missing; sequencing was by immunoSEQ multiplex PCR. The data contain about 2 million clones, approximately 95% of them singletons. The sample consisted of naive CD4+ T cells sorted from blood. Specified subset: CD45RA+ positively selected. These receptors were collected from a man aged 18-30 years in good health.

The chain is built from TRBV5-1 and TRBJ1-1; 7 nucleotides match TRBD1. Looked up from germline, CDR1 is SGHRS and CDR2 is YFSETQ. V lost 2 bases, J lost 6 bases, and 7 bases stayed unmatched. The length of the CDR3 is 14 residues. The CDR3: CASSFTGASAEAFF. In DNA, the CDR3 is TGCGCCAGCAGCTTCACAGGGGCAAGCGCTGAAGCTTTCTTT.

The chain recombines TRBV7-9 with TRBJ1-1; a possible D gene is TRBD1 (5 bases). Germline CDR1 SEHNR, CDR2 FQNEAQ (reference sequence). V was pared by 7 bases and J by 5 bases, with 11 bases between. This CDR3 is built from 12 residues. DNA of the CDR3: TGTGCCAGCACCTTGGGGGGTACTGAAGCTTTCTTT. It specifies CASTLGGTEAFF. Variable domain in full (rest from reference TRBV7-9 and TRBJ1-1): DTGVSQNPRHKITKRGQNVTFRCDPISEHNRLYWYRQTLGQGPEFLTYFQNEAQLEKSRLLSDRFSAERPKGSFSTLEIQRTEQGDSAMYLCASTLGGTEAFFGQGTRLTVV.

The rearrangement uses TRBV4-3 and TRBJ2-7; TRBD1 matches at 9 bases. Trimming at V came to 1 base and at J to 3 bases, leaving 4 bases not matched to a gene. This CDR3 comprises 15 residues. Looked up from germline, CDR1 is LGHNA and CDR2 is YSLEER. The CDR3, as DNA: TGCGCCAGCAGCCAAGGGGAGACAGGGGGCTACGAGCAGTACTTC. It yields the protein CASSQGETGGYEQYF.

The CDR3 sequence: CASSKGQGSGNTIYF. The CDR3 coding sequence is TGTGCCAGCAGCAAAGGACAGGGTTCTGGAAACACCATATATTTT. The gene calls are TRBV5-4 and TRBJ1-3; 8 bases agree with TRBD1. The length of the CDR3 is 15 residues. CDR1 is SGHNT and CDR2 is YYREEE in the germline V gene (reference sequence). Trimming at V came to 4 bases and at J to 1 base, leaving 4 bases not matched to a gene.

CDR3 coding DNA: TGTGCCAGCAGTTCGGTGGGGGGAAACTATGGCTACACCTTC. Amino acids: CASSSVGGNYGYTF. The chain combines TRBV7-9 with TRBJ1-2, with D tentatively TRBD1 (5 bases). V dropped 6 bases and J dropped 2 bases, with 13 bases sitting between them. The V gene's germline CDR1 is SEHNR and CDR2 FQNEAQ (reference sequence). The CDR3 is 14 amino acids.

The rearrangement joins TRBV4-3 to TRBJ1-1; D uncertain. Trimming left V 1 base short and J 5 bases short, with 11 bases between. Germline-derived CDR1 and CDR2 are LGHNA and YSLEER. This CDR3 is 14 amino acids long. The chain's CDR3 is CASSQGVKPTEAFF. In nucleotides, the CDR3 is TGCGCCAGCAGCCAAGGGGTCAAACCAACTGAAGCTTTCTTT.

The chain combines TRBV5-1 with TRBJ1-1; D unresolved. V lost 4 bases, J lost 4 bases, and 20 bases lay in between. The V gene's germline CDR1 is SGHRS and CDR2 YFSETQ. There are 16 residues in the CDR3. CDR3 DNA sequence: TGCGCCAGCAGCCCGGGAGCAGGAGGGATGATCACTGAAGCTTTCTTT. Residues: CASSPGAGGMITEAFF.

The chain combines TRBV4-1 with TRBJ2-7; D ambiguous. V lost 1 base, J lost 3 bases, and 13 bases lay in between. CDR1 is MGHRA, CDR2 YSYEKL, per germline. The CDR3 covers 15 residues. The CDR3 loop is CASSQAPGTNYEQYF. DNA for the CDR3: TGCGCCAGCAGCCAAGCCCCCGGAACCAACTACGAGCAGTACTTC.

The rearrangement links TRBV5-6 to TRBJ2-5, with 10 nucleotides matching TRBD2. The germline CDR1 and CDR2 sequences are SGHDT and YYEEEE. The CDR3 consists of 16 residues. V shed 4 bases, J shed 4 bases, and the junction held 10 bases outside the gene matches. CDR3 nucleotide sequence: TGTGCCAGCAGCCCTACAAGCGGGGGGGCCGGAGAGACCCAGTACTTC. Encoded protein: CASSPTSGGAGETQYF.

The chain recombines TRBV4-1 with TRBJ2-6, with TRBD1 as a possible D gene (5 bases). The ends were cut back, 0 bases at V and 0 bases at J, with 9 bases in the middle. The CDR3 consists of 17 residues. Germline CDR1 is MGHRA and CDR2 is YSYEKL. The CDR3 DNA reads as TGCGCCAGCAGCCAAGAACAGGTTACCTCTGGGGCCAACGTCCTGACTTTC. Translating gives CASSQEQVTSGANVLTF.

The V and J genes are TRBV27 and TRBJ1-2; D ambiguous. The CDR3 contains 11 residues. The V end lost 8 bases, the J end lost 8 bases, and 12 bases lay between the germline ends. Per the germline V gene, CDR1 is MNHEY and CDR2 is SMNVEV (reference sequence). The CDR3 region has the DNA TGTGCCAGCGGCCCAGGTGGGGGCTACACCTTC. Protein product: CASGPGGGYTF.

The chain couples TRBV5-1 to TRBJ1-6, with a possible D match to TRBD1 (6 bases). The germline V gene has CDR1 SGHRS and CDR2 YFSETQ. This CDR3 has 16 residues. The ends were cut back, 4 bases at V and 10 bases at J, with 21 bases in the middle. The CDR3 DNA reads as TGCGCCAGCAGCCCCCTCGGGGGGCGAAGTGACTCACCCCTCCACTTT. The encoded protein is CASSPLGGRSDSPLHF.

Regarding this clone: Its ends do not fully match the called genes, so a read error is possible. The chain combines TRBV6-5 with TRBJ2-1, with 12 bases aligning to TRBD2. Per germline, CDR1 MNHEY and CDR2 SVGAGI. The CDR3 totals 15 residues. The DNA for the CDR3 is TGTGCCAGCAGCTACATCTCTAGCGGGAGGGCCCGTTGGATCTTC. The encoded protein is CASSYISSGRARWIF.

The chain has TRBV5-7 and TRBJ1-2; TRBD1 matches at 12 bases. TRBV5-7 is treated as an ORF (open reading frame) with a function not yet certain. V dropped 4 bases and J dropped 7; count of bases not matched to a gene: 5. The length of the CDR3 is 14 residues. CDR3 coding DNA: TGTGCCAGCAGCGGGGGACAGGGGGCAGTTGGCTACACCTTC. It encodes CASSGGQGAVGYTF.

The chain joins TRBV4-2 to TRBJ2-3; 10 nucleotides match TRBD2. The trim removed 0 bases at V and 2 bases at J, leaving 8 bases unmatched. The CDR3 extends over 18 amino acids. Germline-derived CDR1 and CDR2 are LGHNA and YNFKEQ. The CDR3 spells CASSQEPASGGNTDTQYF. In DNA, the CDR3 is TGTGCCAGCAGCCAAGAACCTGCTAGCGGGGGAAACACAGATACGCAGTATTTT.

This sequence joins TRBV28 and TRBJ1-2; the match to TRBD1 covers 7 bases. Germline assignment: CDR1 MDHEN and CDR2 SYDVKM. After removal of 6 bases from V and 1 base from J, the junction contained 8 bases not matched to a gene. The CDR3 runs to 15 residues. The CDR3 bases are TGTGCCAGCAGGAGCACAGGGGTCGGTAACTATGGCTACACCTTC. Its translation: CASRSTGVGNYGYTF.

The chain carries TRBV6-6 and TRBJ2-2; no definite D call. The V gene lost 4 bases and the J gene lost 6 bases, with 12 bases spanning the gap. CDR1 is MNHNY and CDR2 is SVGAGI in the germline V gene (reference sequence). The CDR3 consists of 14 residues. In DNA, the CDR3 is TGTGCCAGCAGTTTCCCTTCCCTTGCCGGGGAGCTGTTTTTT. The encoded protein is CASSFPSLAGELFF.

J is TRBJ2-2 and V is TRBV6-4, with D uncertain. This CDR3 comprises 14 residues. In germline, CDR1 is MRHNA, CDR2 SNTAGT. V was trimmed by 5 bases and J by 3 bases, leaving 10 bases between them. This CDR3 reads CASSSQGDTGELFF. DNA of the CDR3: TGTGCCAGCAGTTCCCAAGGAGACACCGGGGAGCTGTTTTTT.

In the case of this clone: Just one base apart from a much larger clone, this may be a read error. Distinct nucleotide sequences in the sample also encode this CDR3. CDR3 in DNA: TGTGCCAGCACCCCGAGGGGCGGAGATAACTCACCCCTCCACTTT. Protein sequence: CASTPRGGDNSPLHF. The rearrangement links TRBV2 to TRBJ1-6, with D perhaps TRBD1 (5 bases). CDR3 size: 15 residues. Germline V gene data show CDR1 as SNHLY and CDR2 as FYNNEI.

The rearrangement joins TRBV27 to TRBJ2-3; 13 nucleotides match TRBD2. The CDR3 consists of 20 residues. Germline assignment: CDR1 MNHEY and CDR2 SMNVEV (reference sequence). The ends lost 0 bases at V and 0 bases at J; junction bases unmatched: 9. The CDR3 DNA reads as TGTGCCAGCAGTTTATCGCTCGGACTAGCGGGGGCATCTAGCACAGATACGCAGTATTTT. Translating gives CASSLSLGLAGASSTDTQYF.

CDR3 loop: CASSLGGGRVNYEQYF. The CDR3 DNA sequence: TGTGCCAGCAGCTTAGGCGGGGGACGGGTTAACTACGAGCAGTACTTC. The chain employs TRBV11-2 and TRBJ2-7; TRBD2 matches 7 bases. Germline V gives CDR1 SGHAT, CDR2 FQNNGV. The J segment lost 3 bases and the V segment lost 1 base, leaving 9 bases of the junction unmatched. This CDR3 has 16 residues.

The gene calls are TRBV4-3 and TRBJ2-3; 11 bases match TRBD2. The CDR3 covers 18 residues. CDR1 is LGHNA, CDR2 YSLEER, per germline. With 1 base clipped from V and 5 bases from J, the junction kept 11 bases outside the gene matches. This chain's CDR3 is CASSQGPGTSGPVDTQYF. The CDR3 coding sequence is TGCGCCAGCAGCCAAGGCCCCGGGACTAGCGGCCCCGTAGATACGCAGTATTTT.

The J gene is TRBJ1-5, the V gene TRBV19; D may be TRBD1 (5 bases). Germline V lookup: CDR1 LNHDA, CDR2 SQIVND (reference sequence). The CDR3 sequence is 17 residues long. Trimming removed 6 bases at V and 2 bases at J, with 20 bases between. The CDR3, as DNA: TGTGCCAGTAGGGGACTGACCCCCCCTAGGGGCAATCAGCCCCAGCATTTT. As protein: CASRGLTPPRGNQPQHF.

The count of this clone is one. CDR3 coding DNA: TGTGCCATCAGTGACGAGACACCCTACGAGCAGTACTTC. Protein sequence: CAISDETPYEQYF. This chain connects TRBV10-3 to TRBJ2-7; the D is unclear. CDR1 is ENHRY, CDR2 SYGVKD, per germline. The V and J ends lost 3 bases and 2 bases respectively, with 8 bases between them. The CDR3 covers 13 residues.

This chain links TRBV5-1 with TRBJ2-3; 10 nucleotides line up with TRBD1. Germline lookup yields CDR1 SGHRS and CDR2 YFSETQ. Germline trimming cut 1 base from V and 6 bases from J; bases unmatched to any gene: 11. The CDR3 spans 17 residues. The CDR3 region has the DNA TGCGCCAGCAGCTTGTGGGGGACAGGGGTAATGACGGATACGCAGTATTTT. Protein product: CASSLWGTGVMTDTQYF.